This TCR beta chain is from a study of T-cell memory formation after mild COVID-19. Study-level background: The study found TCR clusters largely donor specific.

General study results and limits: The SARS-CoV-2 specificity of second-wave clones reaching peak at day 37 remained unverified. Contracting CD4+ clones were located mainly in CM and EM, and CD8+ clones in EMRA. The finding that pre-infection memory included some responding clones suggested that cross-reactive memory joined.

Note on this clonotype: Antigen unknown.

Germline loops: CDR1 LNHDA, CDR2 SQIVND (reference sequence). This CDR3 spans 17 amino acids. J gave up 8 bases and V 7 bases, and 22 bases lay outside the gene matches. A single record per CDR3 protein comes from TCRdb applying MiXCR to the 5' RACE reads. The profile shows approximately 260,000 distinct CDR3 sequences, around 15% of them singletons. The chain has TRBV19 and TRBJ1-2; TRBD1 agrees at 7 bases. The sequencing input was PBMCs or a T cell subset sorted from them (not recorded which). The TCR originated in a man aged 18-30 years who had mild COVID-19 (a few samples of this study predate the infection). Cell type and time point are not known. CDR3: CASTPPYLTGRPWGYTF. CDR3 sequence (DNA): TGTGCCAGTACCCCACCCTACTTGACAGGGCGTCCTTGGGGCTACACCTTC.